These 31 T cell receptor beta chains originate from one sample sequenced in a study of metastatic and nonmetastatic thyroid tumors. TCRdb re-clonotyped the PCR reads through MiXCR. The sample yields approximately 40,000 clones, over 25% seen once. None of the patients had undergone any treatment ahead of thyroid surgery. Sequencing was done on a sample of blood. The origin of the receptors is a male donor with papillary thyroid cancer or a benign thyroid nodule (not recorded which). Some clones in this sample may be carry-over from other donors' samples.

CDR3 sequence (DNA): TGTGCCAGCAGGGTGAACACTGAAGCTTTCTTT. Protein product: CASRVNTEAFF. This chain links TRBV28 with TRBJ1-1; D is uncertain. Looked up from germline, CDR1 is MDHEN and CDR2 is SYDVKM. The CDR3 is made up of 11 amino acids. The V and J ends lost 6 bases and 0 bases respectively, with 2 bases between them.

At least ten counts were recorded for this clone. V usage is TRBV7-2 and J usage is TRBJ1-3; maybe TRBD1 (6 bases). With 5 bases removed from V and 6 bases from J, the gap between germline ends came to 20 bases. Germline assignment: CDR1 SGHTA and CDR2 FQGNSA. The CDR3 runs to 16 residues. In nucleotides, the CDR3 is TGTGCCAGCAGCGAGCGACAGGTCGGGTTTTCAAACACCATATATTTT. It specifies CASSERQVGFSNTIYF.

The sample holds many counts of this clone. The chain combines TRBV2 with TRBJ1-2; TRBD1 might be the D (6 bases). The V and J ends lost 6 bases and 4 bases respectively, with 15 bases between them. The CDR3 is made up of 14 amino acids. The germline V gene encodes CDR1 SNHLY and CDR2 FYNNEI. The CDR3 loop is CASSVNRDGYGYTF. The CDR3, as DNA: TGTGCCAGCAGCGTAAACAGGGACGGCTATGGCTACACCTTC.

In its sample, this clone was seen a few times. An end of the junction differs from the germline gene, which may be a read error. The chain employs TRBV6-1 and TRBJ1-2; no firm D call. Germline assignment: CDR1 MNHNS and CDR2 SASEGT. The CDR3 has 16 residues. The CDR3 nucleotides are TGTGCCAGCAGTGAATTGGACGGCGGCGGTAACTATTGCTACACCTTC. Translation: CASSELDGGGNYCYTF.

The chain uses TRBV5-1 and TRBJ2-2, with 14 bases that match TRBD2. Germline lookup yields CDR1 SGHRS and CDR2 YFSETQ. The CDR3 contains 17 residues. Trimming at V came to 0 bases and at J to 5 bases, leaving 3 bases not matched to a gene. CDR3 sequence: CASSLGGLAGVTGELFF. The CDR3 DNA is TGCGCCAGCAGCTTGGGGGGACTAGCGGGAGTTACCGGGGAGCTGTTTTTT.

In regard to this clone: A read error may account for a junction end that differs from germline. CDR3 protein: CATSFTGDLNQPQHF. CDR3 DNA sequence: TGCGCCACCAGCTTTACAGGGGATCTTAATCAGCCACAGCATTTT. The rearrangement joins TRBV4-1 to TRBJ1-5; 7 nucleotides agree with TRBD1. This CDR3 has 15 amino acids. Germline V CDR1 and CDR2: MGHRA, YSYEKL.

This clone was counted ten times or more. The chain combines TRBV4-1 with TRBJ1-2; D may be TRBD1 (5 bases). V shed 0 bases and J shed 5 bases, with 13 bases lying between them. This CDR3 contains 15 residues. Germline V CDR1 and CDR2: MGHRA, YSYEKL. CDR3 DNA: TGCGCCAGCAGCCAAGATGAGGGGCCAGGATATGGCTACACCTTC. Residues: CASSQDEGPGYGYTF.

This sequence joins TRBV20-1 and TRBJ1-5; unclear D gene. The V and J ends lost 0 bases and 6 bases respectively, with 15 bases between them. Germline values: CDR1 DFQATT, CDR2 SNEGSKA (reference sequence). CDR3 size: 15 residues. As DNA, the CDR3 is TGCAGTGCTAGAGAAGCTCCGGGGATGTGTCAGCCCCAGCATTTT. Its translation is CSAREAPGMCQPQHF.

This clone was seen only a few times. The rearrangement links TRBV27 to TRBJ1-2, with 8 bases fitting TRBD1. The V gene end was trimmed by 5 bases and the J gene end by 6 bases; junction bases not matched to a gene: 8. The CDR3 has 14 residues. The germline V gene has CDR1 MNHEY and CDR2 SMNVEV (reference sequence). This chain's CDR3 is CASSPRTGYDGYTF. DNA of the CDR3: TGTGCCAGCAGTCCTAGGACAGGGTACGATGGCTACACCTTC.

This clone was seen more than once but under ten times. The J gene is TRBJ2-7, the V gene TRBV6-5; D is undetermined. V was clipped by 4 bases and J by 10 bases, with 17 bases between them. In germline, CDR1 is MNHEY, CDR2 SVGAGI. This CDR3 has 13 residues. The CDR3 DNA follows: TGTGCCAGCAGTTCTCTCTTGGGCTTGGATCAGTACTTC. This encodes CASSSLLGLDQYF.

J is TRBJ1-5 and V is TRBV20-1; a weak D match, TRBD1 (6 bases). CDR1 and CDR2 (germline): DFQATT, SNEGSKA (reference sequence). With 6 bases removed from V and 3 bases from J, the gap between germline ends came to 18 bases. The CDR3 sequence is 15 residues long. The CDR3 bases are TGCAGTGCCCAACAGGGTGCCCGAAACAATCAGCCCCAGCATTTT. Encoded protein: CSAQQGARNNQPQHF.

This clone occurred many times. The chain uses TRBV10-3 and TRBJ2-3; D ambiguous. V lost 8 bases, J lost 0 bases, and 9 bases lay in between. The CDR3 runs 13 residues. In germline, CDR1 is ENHRY, CDR2 SYGVKD. CDR3 in DNA: TGTGCCATCTCCCTGCGGAGCACAGATACGCAGTATTTT. Encoded protein: CAISLRSTDTQYF.

This clone came up many times. The V call is TRBV20-1, the J call TRBJ1-1; D gene ambiguous. The V gene's germline CDR1 is DFQATT and CDR2 SNEGSKA (reference sequence). CDR3 length: 15 amino acids. Trimming took 0 bases from V and 1 from J, leaving 12 bases between them. CDR3 protein: CSARDMQRTNTEAFF. In DNA form, the CDR3 reads TGCAGTGCTAGAGATATGCAGAGGACGAACACTGAAGCTTTCTTT.

This clone was seen more than once but under ten times. The chain joins TRBV24-1 to TRBJ2-3; TRBD1 matches 7 bases. With V trimmed by 3 bases and J by 6 bases, 5 bases remained unmatched. Germline values: CDR1 KGHDR, CDR2 SFDVKD. This CDR3 is built from 14 residues. In nucleotides, the CDR3 is TGTGCCACCAGTGATGGACAGGTAACGGATACGCAGTATTTT. Translating it yields CATSDGQVTDTQYF.

This clone was found a few times. This chain links TRBV28 with TRBJ1-4; D gene unclear. The CDR3 totals 11 residues. V was cut by 3 bases and J by 8 bases, with 4 bases left in between. Germline CDR1 and CDR2: MDHEN and SYDVKM. The CDR3 bases are TGTGCCAGCAGTTTGACGGAAAAACTGTTTTTT. It codes for CASSLTEKLFF.

This clone was seen at least ten times. The chain couples TRBV9 to TRBJ1-3, with D possibly being TRBD1 (5 bases). Per germline, CDR1 SGDLS and CDR2 YYNGEE. Trimming removed 2 bases at V and 4 bases at J, with 10 bases between. There are 14 residues in the CDR3. As DNA, the CDR3 is TGTGCCAGCAGCGTGTTTGAGGGGGGAAACACCATATATTTT. Protein: CASSVFEGGNTIYF.

The rearrangement links TRBV20-1 to TRBJ1-2; 7 bases fit TRBD1. CDR1 is DFQATT, CDR2 SNEGSKA, per germline (reference sequence). This CDR3 region has 11 residues. V dropped 3 bases and J dropped 6; count of bases not matched to a gene: 1. CDR3: CSARTGNGYTF. The CDR3, as DNA: TGCAGTGCTAGGACAGGGAATGGCTACACCTTC.

This clone showed up just a few times. The V call is TRBV2, the J call TRBJ1-5, with TRBD1 as a possible D gene (5 bases). The ends were cut back, 9 bases at V and 13 bases at J, with 25 bases in the middle. Germline values: CDR1 SNHLY, CDR2 FYNNEI. The CDR3 is 14 amino acids. This CDR3 reads CARGETDRRGTQHF. Here the CDR3 DNA reads TGTGCCAGAGGAGAAACTGACCGTCGTGGGACGCAGCATTTT.

V usage is TRBV3-1 and J usage is TRBJ2-1; no definite D call. CDR3 size: 11 residues. Per the germline V gene, CDR1 is LGHDT and CDR2 is YNNKEL (reference sequence). V was clipped by 6 bases and J by 12 bases, with 12 bases between them. The CDR3: CASRKEVWQFF. Written as DNA, the CDR3 is TGTGCCAGCAGAAAAGAGGTGTGGCAGTTCTTC.

At least ten counts were recorded for this clone. The V gene is TRBV6-1, the J gene TRBJ2-7; D is perhaps TRBD1 (5 bases). Trimming stripped 9 bases from V and 5 bases from J, with 20 bases between. Per germline, CDR1 MNHNS and CDR2 SASEGT. The CDR3 length is 14 residues. CDR3 nucleotide sequence: TGTGCCAGTTCCTCGGACAAGGGCCCCAACGAGCAGTACTTC. Protein product: CASSSDKGPNEQYF.

This clone was seen a handful of times. The V gene is TRBV15, the J gene TRBJ2-1; 8 bases are a match to TRBD2. With 2 bases clipped from V and 15 bases from J, the junction kept 6 bases outside the gene matches. The CDR3 runs to 12 residues. The germline CDR1 and CDR2 sequences are LNHNV and YYDKDF (reference sequence). CDR3 in amino acids: CATSRQREWSFF. CDR3 in DNA: TGTGCCACCAGCAGACAGCGGGAGTGGTCGTTCTTC.

The rearrangement uses TRBV4-1 and TRBJ2-7, with 8 nucleotides matching TRBD2. In germline, CDR1 is MGHRA, CDR2 YSYEKL. This CDR3 comprises 18 residues. V shed 4 bases, J shed 0 bases, and the junction held 14 bases outside the gene matches. CDR3 in amino acids: CASSPRLQREKSSYEQYF. DNA of the CDR3: TGCGCCAGCAGCCCACGATTGCAGCGGGAGAAAAGCTCCTACGAGCAGTACTTC.

The sample holds a few counts of this clone. The rearrangement joins TRBV6-2 or TRBV6-3 to TRBJ1-6; unclear D gene. In germline, CDR1 is MNHEY, CDR2 SVGEGT. V shed 2 bases and J shed 6 bases, with 11 bases lying between them. This CDR3 contains 15 residues. Written as DNA, the CDR3 is TGTGCCAGCAGTTACAGTCGGGTTGGTAATTCACCCCTCCACTTT. Protein: CASSYSRVGNSPLHF.

Regarding this clone: A much more abundant neighbour one base away suggests this may be a read error. The CDR3: CASRSGGRAYEQYF. The CDR3 nucleotides read TGTGCCAGCAGGTCGGGGGGCAGGGCCTACGAGCAGTACTTC. The chain is built from TRBV7-9 and TRBJ2-7; the D gene is possibly TRBD2 (7 bases). V lost 6 bases, J lost 2 bases, and 14 bases lay in between. Per germline, CDR1 SEHNR and CDR2 FQNEAQ (reference sequence). The CDR3 contains 14 residues.

This chain uses TRBV5-1 with TRBJ2-2; 11 bases match TRBD2. There are 21 residues in the CDR3. Germline V gene sequence: CDR1 SGHRS, CDR2 YFSETQ. V trimming: 0 bases; J trimming: 3 bases; junction bases outside the gene matches: 16. The CDR3 is CASSLVGTGLADQRDTGELFF. The CDR3 nucleotides are TGCGCCAGCAGCTTGGTGGGTACGGGACTAGCGGATCAGAGGGACACCGGGGAGCTGTTTTTT.

The J gene is TRBJ2-7, the V gene TRBV5-1; 7 nucleotides align to TRBD2. CDR1 is SGHRS and CDR2 is YFSETQ in the germline V gene. The CDR3 runs 14 residues. V shed 9 bases and J 7 bases; nucleotides not matched to a gene: 16. The chain's CDR3 is CATLFWEGGIEQYF. CDR3 nucleotides: TGCGCCACTCTCTTTTGGGAGGGAGGTATTGAGCAGTACTTC.

The sample holds a few counts of this clone. The junction does not match germline at one end; this may be a read error. Distinct nucleotide sequences in the sample also encode this CDR3. In DNA, the CDR3 is TGCGCCAGCAGATCCCGACGGCTAGCAGGGGGTTCCGGGGAGCTGTTTTTT. Translated: CASRSRRLAGGSGELFF. The chain carries TRBV12-3 or TRBV12-4 and TRBJ2-2; TRBD1 matches 7 bases. The CDR3 sequence is 17 residues long.

The V call is TRBV7-8, the J call TRBJ1-2, with no clear D. There are 15 residues in the CDR3. The V end was cut by 1 base, the J end by 7 bases, with 16 bases between. CDR1 is SGHVS and CDR2 is FQNEAQ in the germline V gene. This CDR3 reads CASSLDNAEASGYTF. Written as DNA, the CDR3 is TGTGCCAGCAGCTTAGACAACGCCGAGGCTAGTGGCTACACCTTC.

This clone was observed a handful of times. This chain joins TRBV6-4 and TRBJ2-1; perhaps TRBD2 as D (5 bases). The CDR3 runs to 16 residues. Germline V gene data show CDR1 as MRHNA and CDR2 as SNTAGT. V was shortened by 5 bases and J by 0 bases, with 14 bases between the two germline ends. The CDR3 bases are TGTGCCAGCAGTCCCCCGAGGGTGGTCTCCTACAATGAGCAGTTCTTC. Translated, it gives CASSPPRVVSYNEQFF.

By frequency in the sample, this clone is medium-sized. Within the sample, other DNA sequences also encode this same CDR3. The chain combines TRBV20-1 with TRBJ2-7; 8 nucleotides agree with TRBD1. With 5 bases clipped from V and 0 bases from J, the junction kept 18 bases outside the gene matches. In germline, CDR1 is DFQATT, CDR2 SNEGSKA (reference sequence). The CDR3 extends over 18 amino acids. The CDR3 sequence is CSAALVGGGQGSSYEQYF. CDR3 DNA: TGCAGTGCTGCCCTGGTGGGAGGTGGACAGGGCTCCTCCTACGAGCAGTACTTC.

By share, this clone ranks as medium-sized (0.01 to 0.1%). This chain connects TRBV11-2 to TRBJ2-7, with D perhaps matching TRBD1 or TRBD2 (5 bases each). The CDR3 loop spans 16 amino acids. Trimming left V 5 bases short and J 8 bases short, with 25 bases between. From germline, CDR1 is SGHAT and CDR2 FQNNGV. The CDR3 spells CASSQRDGTSSFKQYF. CDR3 DNA sequence: TGTGCCAGCAGCCAGCGAGACGGGACCTCGTCTTTTAAGCAGTACTTC.